The 28 T cell receptor beta chains reported below all come from one sample, sequenced in a study of T cells in Graves' hyperthyroidism and ophthalmopathy. What was amplified from RNA transcripts were TCR beta CDR3 regions. Initially, a first-round RT-PCR of the TCR CDR3 employed the HTBI primer set. From the multiplex PCR reads, TCRdb called clonotypes with MiXCR, one entry per CDR3 protein. Of 600,000 to 650,000 distinct CDR3 sequences listed, less than 25% are singletons. The sample taken for sequencing was blood. Receptors were obtained from a man aged 30 to 45 with Graves' ophthalmopathy.

This clonotype showed up many times. This chain joins TRBV12-3 or TRBV12-4 and TRBJ1-2, with D unresolved. The length of the CDR3 is 13 residues. Trimming removed 1 base from V and 7 bases from J, with 10 bases in between. CDR3 coding DNA: TGTGCCAGCAGTTTAGTCAACGGATTTGGCTACACCTTC. It codes for CASSLVNGFGYTF.

This clonotype was seen ten or more times. The chain links TRBV7-6 to TRBJ2-3; no clear D. The germline V gene has CDR1 SGHVS and CDR2 FNYEAQ. CDR3 length: 15 residues. V lost 3 bases, J lost 2 bases, and 12 bases lay in between. The CDR3 sequence is CASSFSWEDTDTQYF. The CDR3 coding sequence is TGTGCCAGCAGCTTTAGTTGGGAAGACACAGATACGCAGTATTTT.

This clonotype has only one observation. The junction shows a germline mismatch at one end, possibly a read error. CDR3 nucleotides: TGCAGCGCCCCACCCCTGACAGCAACTAATGAAAAACTGCTTTTT. Translation: CSAPPLTATNEKLLF. The chain recombines TRBV29-1 with TRBJ1-4, with D maybe TRBD1 (5 bases). Germline V gene sequence: CDR1 SQVTM, CDR2 ANQGSEA. This CDR3 comprises 15 residues.

The sample holds many counts of this clonotype. For the CDR3, the DNA is TGTGCCAGCTCACCGGGCGGGAATTCACCCCTCCACTTT. Residues: CASSPGGNSPLHF. V usage is TRBV18 and J usage is TRBJ1-6; D uncertain. With 3 bases removed from V and 7 bases from J, the gap between germline ends came to 7 bases. The CDR3 loop spans 13 amino acids. Germline V gene sequence: CDR1 KGHSH, CDR2 LQKENI.

This chain uses TRBV29-1 with TRBJ2-7; TRBD2 matches at 9 bases. This CDR3 is built from 14 residues. In germline, CDR1 is SQVTM, CDR2 ANQGSEA. Trimming removed 6 bases from V and 1 base from J; junction bases left unmatched: 7. The CDR3 bases are TGCAGCGTGGCAAGCGGGAGGCAATCCTACGAGCAGTACTTC. Amino acids: CSVASGRQSYEQYF.

This chain links TRBV4-2 with TRBJ2-4; D gene uncertain. The CDR3 has 13 residues. Germline CDR1 and CDR2: LGHNA and YNFKEQ. V was shortened by 1 base and J by 5 bases, with 6 bases between the two germline ends. The CDR3 loop is CASSQGNENIQYF. The CDR3 DNA sequence: TGTGCCAGCAGCCAAGGGAACGAAAACATTCAGTACTTC.

This clonotype was observed at least ten times. The chain joins TRBV28 to TRBJ2-5; a possible D gene is TRBD1 (6 bases). V shed 3 bases and J shed 5 bases, with 16 bases lying between them. This CDR3 comprises 15 residues. Germline CDR1 and CDR2: MDHEN and SYDVKM. The CDR3 sequence: CASSFLGTFGETQYF. The CDR3 region has the DNA TGTGCCAGCAGTTTTCTTGGGACATTTGGGGAGACCCAGTACTTC.

The genes are TRBV24-1 and TRBJ2-1; unclear D gene. V gave up 4 bases and J gave up 9 bases, with 15 bases separating them. This CDR3 has 14 residues. Germline V gene sequence: CDR1 KGHDR, CDR2 SFDVKD. The CDR3 bases are TGTGCCACCAGTGAATCTGCTTCATTGGGTGAGCAGTTCTTC. Its protein product is CATSESASLGEQFF.

The chain recombines TRBV4-3 with TRBJ1-2; TRBD1 matches 7 bases. The V segment lost 0 bases and the J segment 3 bases; nucleotides outside the gene matches: 16. Germline CDR1 and CDR2: LGHNA and YSLEER. The CDR3 length is 19 residues. The CDR3 spells CASSQDRSAGGLIHYGYTF. The CDR3 DNA reads TGCGCCAGCAGCCAAGATCGTTCGGCAGGGGGTTTAATTCACTATGGCTACACCTTC.

This chain joins TRBV20-1 and TRBJ2-1; the D gene is possibly TRBD1 (6 bases). CDR1 DFQATT and CDR2 SNEGSKA come from the germline V gene (reference sequence). The V and J ends lost 3 bases and 7 bases respectively, with 19 bases between them. This CDR3 comprises 15 residues. CDR3 sequence: CSARQDGLGANEQFF. The CDR3 bases are TGCAGTGCTAGGCAGGATGGGCTGGGGGCGAATGAGCAGTTCTTC.

This clonotype was picked up many times. The J gene is TRBJ2-7, the V gene TRBV30, with D unresolved. Trimming took 0 bases from V and 3 from J, leaving 15 bases between them. The length of the CDR3 is 15 residues. Germline V gene sequence: CDR1 GTSNPN, CDR2 SVGIG (reference sequence). CDR3 DNA: TGTGCCTGGAGTGTGGGTCTTACTCTGGACTACGAGCAGTACTTC. Its protein product is CAWSVGLTLDYEQYF.

This clonotype was observed a few times. J is TRBJ2-1 and V is TRBV5-1; D not certain. CDR1 and CDR2 (germline): SGHRS, YFSETQ. The CDR3 consists of 14 residues. V dropped 4 bases and J dropped 8 bases, with 16 bases sitting between them. CDR3 sequence reads: CASSQRQYIDEQFF. The CDR3 DNA reads TGCGCCAGCAGCCAACGGCAGTATATCGATGAGCAGTTCTTC.

In this sample, this clonotype turned up a few times. V usage is TRBV11-1 and J usage is TRBJ2-3; D is perhaps TRBD1 (5 bases). Trimming shortened V by 1 base and J by 1 base, and 12 bases separated the two germline ends. Germline-derived CDR1 and CDR2 are SGHAT and FQDESV (reference sequence). The CDR3 spans 16 residues. The DNA for the CDR3 is TGTGCCAGCAGCTTAGGGCAGGGATATGGCACAGATACGCAGTATTTT. As protein: CASSLGQGYGTDTQYF.

This clonotype was counted many times. The V gene is TRBV18, the J gene TRBJ2-7, with 7 bases matching TRBD2. The CDR3 is 15 amino acids. Trimming at V came to 3 bases and at J to 2 bases, leaving 7 bases not matched to a gene. Germline assignment: CDR1 KGHSH and CDR2 LQKENI. CDR3 in amino acids: CASSPRPSGTYEQYF. CDR3 nucleotide sequence: TGTGCCAGCTCACCCAGGCCTAGCGGAACCTACGAGCAGTACTTC.

V gene TRBV29-1 combines with J gene TRBJ2-6; TRBD1 agrees at 7 bases. CDR3 size: 17 residues. The V gene end was trimmed by 7 bases and the J gene end by 3 bases; junction bases not matched to a gene: 15. Germline V gives CDR1 SQVTM, CDR2 ANQGSEA. This chain's CDR3 is CSAEGRANRGGANVLTF. As DNA, the CDR3 is TGCAGCGCCGAAGGACGGGCCAACAGGGGTGGGGCCAACGTCCTGACTTTC.

This clonotype has a handful of counts. A much more abundant neighbour one base away suggests this may be a read error. The rearrangement links TRBV18 to TRBJ1-2; D uncertain. In germline, CDR1 is KGHSH, CDR2 LQKENI. CDR3 length: 13 residues. The CDR3 loop is CVSSPGLNYGYTF. The CDR3 nucleotides read TGTGTCAGCTCACCCGGACTGAACTATGGCTACACCTTC.

V gene TRBV6-1 combines with J gene TRBJ1-6; D might be TRBD1 (5 bases). There are 14 residues in the CDR3. Germline V gives CDR1 MNHNS, CDR2 SASEGT. V gave up 6 bases and J gave up 0 bases, with 6 bases separating them. CDR3 sequence reads: CASRDTSYNSPLHF. The DNA for the CDR3 is TGTGCCAGCAGGGACACCTCCTATAATTCACCCCTCCACTTT.

This clonotype was counted between two and nine times. The gene calls are TRBV6-1 and TRBJ1-6; TRBD1 matches at 9 bases. CDR1 and CDR2 (germline): MNHNS, SASEGT. With V trimmed by 8 bases and J by 7 bases, 9 bases remained unmatched. The CDR3 totals 15 residues. CDR3 amino acids: CASGTGITANSPLHF. Here the CDR3 DNA reads TGTGCCAGCGGGACAGGGATTACAGCGAATTCACCCCTCCACTTT.

This clonotype was seen more than once but under ten times. CDR3 loop: CASSSRTSGIQSSYEQYF. DNA of the CDR3: TGTGCCAGCAGCTCTCGGACTAGCGGGATACAGAGCTCCTACGAGCAGTACTTC. This chain joins TRBV7-9 and TRBJ2-7; 12 nucleotides match TRBD2. V lost 4 bases to trimming and J lost 0 bases; unmatched junction nucleotides: 10. The CDR3 runs 18 residues. Germline V CDR1 and CDR2: SEHNR, FQNEAQ (reference sequence). The full variable domain, completed using reference TRBV7-9 and TRBJ2-7, is DTGVSQNPRHKITKRGQNVTFRCDPISEHNRLYWYRQTLGQGPEFLTYFQNEAQLEKSRLLSDRFSAERPKGSFSTLEIQRTEQGDSAMYLCASSSRTSGIQSSYEQYFGPGTRLTVT.

This clonotype was observed a handful of times. This chain joins TRBV25-1 and TRBJ1-6; D uncertain. The CDR3 totals 13 residues. The V end lost 5 bases, the J end lost 8 bases, and 10 bases lay between the germline ends. The germline V gene encodes CDR1 MGHDK and CDR2 SYGVNS. CDR3 coding DNA: TGTGCCAGCAGTATTGGCGGCGATTCACCCCTCCACTTT. As protein: CASSIGGDSPLHF.

This clonotype was seen a single time. Since a much larger clone is just one base distant, this may be a read error. V gene TRBV12-3 or TRBV12-4 combines with J gene TRBJ2-7; TRBD1 might be the D (5 bases). There are 17 residues in the CDR3. V was pared by 0 bases and J by 3 bases, with 18 bases between. In nucleotides, the CDR3 is TGTGCCAGCAGTTTAGCTTCAGCCAGGGATCGCCGCTACGAGCAGTACTTC. Translated, it gives CASSLASARDRRYEQYF.

In this sample, this clonotype turned up many times. V usage is TRBV28 and J usage is TRBJ1-5; the D is unclear. Germline-derived CDR1 and CDR2 are MDHEN and SYDVKM. V was shortened by 3 bases and J by 9 bases, with 12 bases between the two germline ends. The CDR3 is 13 amino acids. This CDR3 is CASSFVDRSPQHF. The CDR3 nucleotides are TGTGCCAGCAGTTTCGTGGATAGGTCGCCCCAGCATTTT.

In this sample, this clonotype turned up a few times. The V call is TRBV27, the J call TRBJ2-1, with D perhaps matching TRBD2 (5 bases). This CDR3 has 14 amino acids. Germline CDR1 and CDR2: MNHEY and SMNVEV (reference sequence). Trimming took 3 bases from V and 6 from J, leaving 12 bases between them. As DNA, the CDR3 is TGTGCCAGCAGTTTTCGAGGGAGCGGCAATGAGCAGTTCTTC. Translating it yields CASSFRGSGNEQFF.

This rearrangement joins TRBV15 to TRBJ2-7; D unclear. Germline V gives CDR1 LNHNV, CDR2 YYDKDF (reference sequence). The CDR3 is 16 residues long. V dropped 1 base and J dropped 5 bases, with 18 bases sitting between them. The CDR3 sequence: CATSRGPPGQSNEQYF. CDR3 coding DNA: TGTGCCACCAGCAGAGGCCCCCCCGGCCAGAGCAACGAGCAGTACTTC.

This clonotype came up once. The chain uses TRBV29-1 and TRBJ2-5; TRBD2 matches at 12 bases. The CDR3 has 21 residues. Germline V CDR1 and CDR2: SQVTM, ANQGSEA. Trimming at V came to 0 bases and at J to 0 bases, leaving 17 bases not matched to a gene. The CDR3 is CSVEDRAGPILAGGYQETQYF. The CDR3 nucleotides read TGCAGCGTTGAAGATCGGGCAGGGCCAATTCTAGCGGGAGGGTACCAAGAGACCCAGTACTTC.

This clonotype was detected a few times. The CDR3 nucleotides read TGCGCCAGCAGCTTGGCAACAGGGAATAATGAAAAACTGTTTTTT. It translates to CASSLATGNNEKLFF. J is TRBJ1-4 and V is TRBV5-1, with D perhaps TRBD1 (6 bases). This CDR3 spans 15 amino acids. CDR1 and CDR2 from the germline V gene are SGHRS and YFSETQ. V was clipped by 0 bases and J by 4 bases, with 10 bases between them.

This clonotype has a count of ten or more. This chain uses TRBV2 with TRBJ1-5, with 10 bases matching TRBD1. The CDR3 has 16 residues. The germline gives CDR1 SNHLY, CDR2 FYNNEI. The V segment lost 5 bases and the J segment 2 bases; nucleotides outside the gene matches: 6. The CDR3 loop is CASSRQGAWGNQPQHF. The CDR3 DNA reads as TGTGCCAGCAGTAGACAGGGGGCATGGGGCAATCAGCCCCAGCATTTT.

This clonotype was seen a few times. The V gene is TRBV30, the J gene TRBJ1-3; the D is unclear. The V gene's germline CDR1 is GTSNPN and CDR2 SVGIG (reference sequence). The V and J ends lost 2 bases and 3 bases respectively, with 5 bases between them. The length of the CDR3 is 12 residues. The CDR3: CAWSSSGNTIYF. The CDR3 DNA reads as TGTGCCTGGAGTTCAAGTGGAAACACCATATATTTT.